The 31 T cell receptor beta chains reported below all come from one sample, sequenced in a study of T cell clones after liver transplantation. Here immunoSEQ multiplex PCR was the method, and the copy in TCRdb shows in-frame clones only, minus some. The data contain roughly 80,000 clones, around 78% of them singletons. The sequencing here drew on CD4+ T cells from blood, taken at the 22-month timepoint. The receptors were sampled from a human patient who received a liver transplant. Some T cells here may be from the graft donor.

This clone was observed a few times. The chain is built from TRBV19 and TRBJ1-3; D may be TRBD1 (5 bases). CDR1 is LNHDA and CDR2 is SQIVND in the germline V gene (reference sequence). V was pared by 6 bases and J by 1 base, with 10 bases between. The CDR3 totals 14 residues. The CDR3 reads CASSRQMSGNTIYF. CDR3 in DNA: TGTGCCAGTAGCCGACAGATGTCTGGAAACACCATATATTTT. Using reference TRBV19 and TRBJ1-3 for the parts outside the CDR3, the full variable domain is DGGITQSPKYLFRKEGQNVTLSCEQNLNHDAMYWYRQDPGQGLRLIYYSQIVNDFQKGDIAEGYSVSREKKESFPLTVTSAQKNPTAFYLCASSRQMSGNTIYFGEGSWLTVV.

A few counts support this clone. CDR3 loop: CASNRGLYNEQFF. CDR3 in DNA: TGTGCCAGTAACAGGGGCCTCTACAATGAGCAGTTCTTC. V and J are TRBV19 and TRBJ2-1, with 7 bases identical to TRBD1. With 7 bases clipped from V and 3 bases from J, the junction kept 3 bases outside the gene matches. Germline lookup yields CDR1 LNHDA and CDR2 SQIVND (reference sequence). This CDR3 has 13 residues. The whole variable domain, remainder taken from reference TRBV19 and TRBJ2-1, is DGGITQSPKYLFRKEGQNVTLSCEQNLNHDAMYWYRQDPGQGLRLIYYSQIVNDFQKGDIAEGYSVSREKKESFPLTVTSAQKNPTAFYLCASNRGLYNEQFFGPGTRLTVL.

The rearrangement uses TRBV4-3 and TRBJ2-7; D is ambiguous. CDR1 and CDR2 (germline): LGHNA, YSLEER. The CDR3 is 14 amino acids. Trimming shortened V by 0 bases and J by 2 bases, and 8 bases separated the two germline ends. Here the CDR3 reads CASSQDERTYEQYF. CDR3 DNA sequence: TGCGCCAGCAGCCAAGATGAAAGGACCTACGAGCAGTACTTC.

CDR3 in amino acids: CASTAYPGASGEQYF. CDR3 nucleotides: TGTGCCAGCACCGCCTACCCCGGGGCATCGGGCGAGCAGTACTTC. V and J are TRBV7-2 and TRBJ2-7; D is possibly TRBD1 or TRBD2 (5 bases each). The V gene lost 7 bases and the J gene lost 6 bases, with 22 bases spanning the gap. CDR3 size: 15 residues. Germline V CDR1 and CDR2: SGHTA, FQGNSA.

The rearrangement joins TRBV6-5 to TRBJ1-1, with 11 bases matching TRBD1. The V gene end was trimmed by 5 bases and the J gene end by 11 bases; junction bases not matched to a gene: 7. The CDR3 covers 13 residues. Germline V gene lookup returns CDR1 MNHEY and CDR2 SVGAGI. The CDR3 loop reads CASSQDRGRPAFF. CDR3 in DNA: TGTGCCAGCAGTCAGGACAGGGGGCGCCCGGCTTTCTTT.

This sequence joins TRBV4-3 and TRBJ1-6; TRBD1 aligns across 8 bases. CDR3 size: 15 residues. Germline lookup yields CDR1 LGHNA and CDR2 YSLEER. Trimming removed 2 bases from V and 7 bases from J; junction bases left unmatched: 4. CDR3 protein: CASSQPGTGNSPLHF. The CDR3 DNA reads as TGCGCCAGCAGCCAACCCGGGACAGGAAATTCACCCCTCCACTTT.

This clone has only one observation. The chain combines TRBV7-9 with TRBJ2-3; no clear D gene. V lost 4 bases to trimming and J lost 0 bases, with 17 bases between them. Germline CDR1 is SEHNR and CDR2 is FQNEAQ (reference sequence). There are 17 residues in the CDR3. CDR3 bases: TGTGCCAGCAGCTCCTCGCCGAGCAGGTCTAGCACAGATACGCAGTATTTT. Translated, it gives CASSSSPSRSSTDTQYF.

Note on this clone: The sample has other DNA sequences that encode this CDR3 too. The J gene is TRBJ2-5, the V gene TRBV20-1; D is unclear. This CDR3 region has 10 residues. V lost 3 bases and J lost 3, with 2 bases in between. Germline loops: CDR1 DFQATT, CDR2 SNEGSKA (reference sequence). The CDR3 bases are TGCAGTGCTAGGGAAGAGACCCAGTACTTC. This codes for CSAREETQYF.

This sequence joins TRBV11-3 and TRBJ2-2; TRBD2 agrees at 14 bases. The V gene end was trimmed by 5 bases and the J gene end by 0 bases; junction bases not matched to a gene: 8. This CDR3 has 19 residues. Per germline, CDR1 SGHNT and CDR2 YENEEA. Here the CDR3 reads CASSPGLAGESPNTGELFF. For the CDR3, the DNA is TGTGCCAGCAGCCCGGGACTAGCGGGGGAGTCTCCGAACACCGGGGAGCTGTTTTTT.

The V gene is TRBV7-2, the J gene TRBJ2-7; 7 bases fit TRBD1. From germline, CDR1 is SGHTA and CDR2 FQGNSA. The CDR3 consists of 15 residues. V trimming: 0 bases; J trimming: 2 bases; junction bases outside the gene matches: 4. The CDR3 region is CASSLARQGTYEQYF. CDR3 nucleotides: TGTGCCAGCAGCTTAGCAAGACAGGGTACCTACGAGCAGTACTTC. Combining the CDR3 with reference TRBV7-2 and TRBJ2-7 gives the whole variable domain GAGVSQSPSNKVTEKGKDVELRCDPISGHTALYWYRQSLGQGLEFLIYFQGNSAPDKSGLPSDRFSAERTGGSVSTLTIQRTQQEDSAVYLCASSLARQGTYEQYFGPGTRLTVT.

DNA of the CDR3: TGTGCCAGCAGCCAAACAGGGGGAGGGGGAATTGACTACGAGCAGTACTTC. Translation: CASSQTGGGGIDYEQYF. The rearrangement links TRBV4-2 to TRBJ2-7, with D possibly TRBD1 on 8 matching bases. The CDR3 totals 17 residues. V gave up 2 bases and J gave up 3 bases, with 20 bases separating them. Germline V gives CDR1 LGHNA, CDR2 YNFKEQ.

This chain connects TRBV5-6 to TRBJ2-5; D unclear. The CDR3 spans 13 residues. V was clipped by 4 bases and J by 5 bases, with 12 bases between them. The germline gives CDR1 SGHDT, CDR2 YYEEEE. CDR3 region: CASSQDAYETQYF. The CDR3 DNA sequence: TGTGCCAGCAGCCAGGACGCTTATGAGACCCAGTACTTC.

The gene calls are TRBV9 and TRBJ2-5, with 10 bases lining up with TRBD2. CDR3 size: 18 residues. CDR1 SGDLS and CDR2 YYNGEE come from the germline V gene. With 0 bases clipped from V and 3 bases from J, the junction kept 11 bases outside the gene matches. CDR3 DNA: TGTGCCAGCAGCGTAGGTCCGATGGGCGGACTAGCGGAAGAGACCCAGTACTTC. Translating gives CASSVGPMGGLAEETQYF.

CDR3 nucleotide sequence: TGTGCCAGCAGCCAAGATGGCCGGTCTCAGTATGGCTACACCTTC. Translating it yields CASSQDGRSQYGYTF. V is TRBV14 and J is TRBJ1-2; D ambiguous. Trimming stripped 0 bases from V and 5 bases from J, with 13 bases between. This CDR3 has 15 residues. Germline CDR1 and CDR2: SGHDN and FVKESK. Combining the CDR3 with reference TRBV14 and TRBJ1-2 gives the whole variable domain EAGVTQFPSHSVIEKGQTVTLRCDPISGHDNLYWYRRVMGKEIKFLLHFVKESKQDESGMPNNRFLAERTGGTYSTLKVQPAELEDSGVYFCASSQDGRSQYGYTFGSGTRLTVV.

This clone was seen once. J is TRBJ2-7 and V is TRBV11-2, with TRBD1 matching over 8 bases. The CDR3 spans 13 residues. The V and J ends lost 3 bases and 6 bases, in that order; junction bases with no gene match: 4. Germline assignment: CDR1 SGHAT and CDR2 FQNNGV. DNA of the CDR3: TGTGCCAGCAGCTTCACAGGGGGAGGCGAGCAGTACTTC. It encodes CASSFTGGGEQYF.

The chain joins TRBV19 to TRBJ1-3; 7 bases agree with TRBD1. The CDR3 has 15 amino acids. Per the germline V gene, CDR1 is LNHDA and CDR2 is SQIVND (reference sequence). After removal of 5 bases from V and 2 bases from J, the junction contained 6 bases not matched to a gene. The CDR3: CASSPPGQTGNTIYF. The CDR3 DNA is TGTGCCAGTAGTCCGCCGGGACAGACTGGAAACACCATATATTTT.

The chain carries TRBV29-1 and TRBJ2-7, with D possibly TRBD1 on 6 matching bases. Germline CDR1 and CDR2: SQVTM and ANQGSEA. The V and J ends lost 4 bases and 7 bases respectively, with 20 bases between them. This CDR3 is 14 amino acids long. The CDR3 DNA follows: TGCAGCGTTGCTTACCGACAGGACGGGGATGAGCAGTACTTC. Translating it yields CSVAYRQDGDEQYF.

CDR3 DNA sequence: TGTGCCAGCGTCTCCCGGACAGGGGGCGGCCATCAGCCCCAGCATTTT. Translation gives CASVSRTGGGHQPQHF. V gene TRBV5-8 combines with J gene TRBJ1-5; 11 bases are shared with TRBD1. The CDR3 spans 16 residues. J lost 5 bases, V lost 7 bases, and 11 bases had no gene match. Germline values: CDR1 SGHTS, CDR2 YDEGEE.

V usage is TRBV11-1 and J usage is TRBJ2-1, with a possible D match to TRBD2 (7 bases). From germline, CDR1 is SGHAT and CDR2 FQDESV (reference sequence). CDR3 size: 16 residues. V was cut by 5 bases and J by 9 bases, with 23 bases left in between. In nucleotides, the CDR3 is TGTGCCAGCAGCCCCCGAGGAGGGGGGGCGTCGGGTGAGCAGTTCTTC. It specifies CASSPRGGGASGEQFF.

The chain uses TRBV10-3 and TRBJ2-7; 8 bases line up with TRBD2. Germline values: CDR1 ENHRY, CDR2 SYGVKD. J was trimmed by 0 bases and V by 4 bases; bases with no gene match: 5. The CDR3 spans 15 residues. The CDR3 DNA is TGTGCCATCAGTGTAACCACTAGCGGCTCCTACGAGCAGTACTTC. This codes for CAISVTTSGSYEQYF.

A note on this clone: At one of its ends the junction is not consistent with the germline gene, which may arise from a read error. The gene calls are TRBV6-6 and TRBJ2-7; tentatively, D is TRBD2 (7 bases). Germline assignment: CDR1 MNHNY and CDR2 SVGAGI (reference sequence). This CDR3 is built from 14 residues. CDR3 protein: CAGSYSRGAREQYF. The DNA of the CDR3 is TGTGCCGGCAGTTACTCTCGGGGGGCGCGAGAGCAGTACTTC.

V gene TRBV27 combines with J gene TRBJ2-5, with D possibly TRBD2 on 6 matching bases. Germline CDR1 reads MNHEY; CDR2 reads SMNVEV (reference sequence). The V gene lost 4 bases and the J gene lost 5 bases, with 14 bases spanning the gap. This CDR3 contains 14 residues. CDR3 in DNA: TGTGCCAGCAGTTCGCTCCGGCGGGGTGAGACCCAGTACTTC. Encoded protein: CASSSLRRGETQYF.

The J gene is TRBJ2-1, the V gene TRBV28; 9 bases are shared with TRBD1. The CDR3 spans 15 residues. V lost 5 bases and J lost 9; bases outside the gene matches: 11. The germline V gene encodes CDR1 MDHEN and CDR2 SYDVKM. This CDR3 is CASSRRTGADREQFF. CDR3 sequence (DNA): TGTGCCAGCAGTCGGAGGACAGGGGCAGACCGTGAGCAGTTCTTC. Based on the CDR3 plus reference TRBV28 and TRBJ2-1, the full variable domain is DVKVTQSSRYLVKRTGEKVFLECVQDMDHENMFWYRQDPGLGLRLIYFSYDVKMKEKGDIPEGYSVSREKKERFSLILESASTNQTSMYLCASSRRTGADREQFFGPGTRLTVL.

This sequence joins TRBV9 and TRBJ1-3, with 12 nucleotides matching TRBD1. The V gene's germline CDR1 is SGDLS and CDR2 YYNGEE. This CDR3 is 17 amino acids long. Germline trimming cut 2 bases from V and 1 base from J; bases unmatched to any gene: 4. The CDR3 is CASSVGDRGLSGNTIYF. CDR3 in DNA: TGTGCCAGCAGCGTCGGGGACAGGGGGCTGTCTGGAAACACCATATATTTT.

There are a few counts of this clone. V and J are TRBV7-2 and TRBJ1-5; D perhaps matches TRBD1 (6 bases). Trimming took off 3 bases at V and 0 bases at J, with 9 bases between the two ends. CDR3 length equals 15 residues. Germline-derived CDR1 and CDR2 are SGHTA and FQGNSA. CDR3 amino acids: CASSFYRDSNQPQHF. The DNA for the CDR3 is TGTGCCAGCAGCTTTTACAGGGATAGCAATCAGCCCCAGCATTTT.

The chain employs TRBV14 and TRBJ2-7; D remains unclear. The V end lost 0 bases, the J end lost 0 bases, and 15 bases lay between the germline ends. In germline, CDR1 is SGHDN, CDR2 FVKESK. The CDR3 has 17 residues. CDR3 sequence: CASSQDLRYSGSYEQYF. The CDR3 coding sequence is TGTGCCAGCAGCCAAGATTTGCGCTACTCTGGCTCCTACGAGCAGTACTTC.

V gene TRBV7-3 combines with J gene TRBJ2-5; the match to TRBD2 covers 7 bases. With V trimmed by 6 bases and J by 1 base, 11 bases remained unmatched. CDR3 length: 16 residues. Germline loops: CDR1 SGHTA, CDR2 FQGTGA. CDR3 sequence: CASSPTPASGQETQYF. The CDR3 DNA sequence: TGTGCCAGCAGTCCCACCCCAGCTAGCGGCCAAGAGACCCAGTACTTC. The full variable domain, in which reference TRBV7-3 and TRBJ2-5 provide the parts outside the CDR3, is GAGVSQTPSNKVTEKGKYVELRCDPISGHTALYWYRQSLGQGPEFLIYFQGTGAADDSGLPNDRFFAVRPEGSVSTLKIQRTERGDSAVYLCASSPTPASGQETQYFGPGTRLLVL.

This sequence joins TRBV5-1 and TRBJ2-5, with 7 bases matching TRBD1. Germline CDR1 reads SGHRS; CDR2 reads YFSETQ. This CDR3 has 16 amino acids. The V segment lost 4 bases and the J segment 3 bases; nucleotides outside the gene matches: 12. CDR3 protein: CASSLNTGQGEETQYF. Written as DNA, the CDR3 is TGCGCCAGCAGCCTCAACACCGGGCAGGGGGAAGAGACCCAGTACTTC.

The J gene is TRBJ2-1, the V gene TRBV11-2; D possibly matches TRBD1 or TRBD2 (5 bases each). Trimming pared 2 bases from V and 9 bases from J, leaving 17 bases between. The germline V gene encodes CDR1 SGHAT and CDR2 FQNNGV. There are 15 residues in the CDR3. CDR3 nucleotide sequence: TGTGCCAGCAGCTTAAGATCGGGACCTAGGAGTGAGCAGTTCTTC. As protein: CASSLRSGPRSEQFF. Together with reference TRBV11-2 and TRBJ2-1, the CDR3 gives the full variable domain: EAGVAQSPRYKIIEKRQSVAFWCNPISGHATLYWYQQILGQGPKLLIQFQNNGVVDDSQLPKDRFSAERLKGVDSTLKIQPAKLEDSAVYLCASSLRSGPRSEQFFGPGTRLTVL.

This clone turned up a few times. V usage is TRBV28 and J usage is TRBJ2-7; 9 positions agree with TRBD1. In germline, CDR1 is MDHEN, CDR2 SYDVKM. Trimming took 3 bases from V and 4 from J; bases not matched to a gene: 7. The CDR3 sequence is 15 residues long. Written as DNA, the CDR3 is TGTGCCAGCAGTTTGCCGACAGGGGGTAGGTACGAGCAGTACTTC. It encodes CASSLPTGGRYEQYF. Filled out from reference TRBV28 and TRBJ2-7, the complete variable domain reads DVKVTQSSRYLVKRTGEKVFLECVQDMDHENMFWYRQDPGLGLRLIYFSYDVKMKEKGDIPEGYSVSREKKERFSLILESASTNQTSMYLCASSLPTGGRYEQYFGPGTRLTVT.

DNA of the CDR3: TGTGCCAGCAGCTTCGCCGGGAACAGCGAAACCCAGTACTTC. Protein product: CASSFAGNSETQYF. The chain couples TRBV5-4 to TRBJ2-5; D perhaps matches TRBD2 (5 bases). The CDR3 sequence is 14 residues long. V was pared by 2 bases and J by 8 bases, with 16 bases between. Germline V lookup: CDR1 SGHNT, CDR2 YYREEE (reference sequence).